This TCR beta chain originates from a study of regulatory T cells in long-lasting Graves disease (dated by TCRdb to about 2021). As for the study more broadly: In the newly diagnosed Graves' disease group, patients had been taking antithyroid drugs for less than 3 months. A total of around 35 samples underwent TCR sequencing, from roughly 13 patients with persistent Graves' disease and 20 or so patients with newly diagnosed Graves' disease. Peripheral blood TCR sequencing and RNA sequencing compared persistent Graves' disease patients with newly diagnosed Graves' disease patients. The study was registered as a clinical trial and conducted in China. Paper-wide results and their limitations: Persistent patients shared more public clonotypes among themselves (2,741) than newly diagnosed patients did (more than 950). Persistent Graves' disease patients showed lower TCR Shannon entropy and fewer highly expanded clones than newly diagnosed patients, suggesting clonal expansion. TRBV28, TRBJ1-2 and TRBJ2-5 were preferentially used in persistent disease, while TRBV20-1 and TRBJ2-1 were favored in newly diagnosed disease. As a limitation, the authors acknowledged that the small sample size may reduce accuracy. Sequencing and analysis were restricted to the TCR beta chain. Only peripheral blood was studied, because thyroid tissue, the primary lesion, was inaccessible.

A word on this clonotype: There is no known antigen for this receptor. No qualities accompany the bases; no much larger clone lies one base away.

Library construction relied on multiplex PCR. The sample was run on an Illumina HiSeq 4000. CDR3 regions were amplified by Arm-PCR with iRepertoire HTBI primers to construct TCR beta libraries. PCR products were gel purified before sequencing. Per the authors' processing: Gene usage analysis of CDR3 amino acid clonotypes relied on the roughly 64 TRBV and around 14 TRBJ segments identified across samples. COPE and FqMerger were used to merge filtered high-quality paired reads into contigs. BLAST was used to align contigs to the IMGT TRBV, TRBD and TRBJ reference genes, and CDR3 was defined following IMGT. Any clonotype with a frequency above 0.1% was counted as a highly expanded clone. Shannon entropy served as the measure of repertoire diversity, while the Gini coefficient captured V-J evenness. Public clonotypes were defined as clonotypes shared by more than one individual. TCRdb took the public reads, trimmed them with fastp at Q25, ran MiXCR for clone calling and kept in-frame beta chains. Duplicate CDR3 protein sequences are folded into a single record with the most common DNA and genes. The V and J calls and clone size are TCRdb's, not the authors'. The sample contains 250,000 to 300,000 distinct CDR3 sequences, 18% of them found a single time. Jointly, the top ten make up 12% to 15% of the sample.

The CDR3 runs 15 amino acids, cysteine and phenylalanine included. Only CDR3 DNA remains: 45 bases, in frame from the first base. The germline V gene gives CDR1 as SGHRS and CDR2 as YFSETQ. V is clipped by 0 bases and J by 8 bases, and the sequence between their germline boundaries is 14 bases long. What the time point label conveys for this sample: newly diagnosed GD, antithyroid drugs for less than 3 months. RNA was extracted from PBMCs in TRIzol for both TCR sequencing and RNA sequencing. The diagnosis of Graves' disease was made according to American Thyroid Association guidelines. Patients were recruited from an endocrinology department in Xi'an, China. From each patient, around 9.3 milliliters of peripheral blood was collected into an EDTA anticoagulant tube. PBMCs were isolated by Ficoll Paque Plus density gradient separation without further T cell sorting. An Agilent 2100 Bioanalyzer and agarose gel were used to check RNA quality, and a NanoDrop 2000 was used to measure RNA concentration.

These same data were also listed under a study on T cells in Graves' hyperthyroidism and ophthalmopathy. From that second study: Stable Graves' hyperthyroidism was defined as the absence of progression to ophthalmopathy over 18 months of follow-up. Hyperthyroidism patients were aged 18 to 65 years and newly diagnosed, with disease duration of less than 2 months. Patients with uncontrolled infections, other autoimmune diseases, pregnancy or lactation were excluded. Diagnoses relied on clinical symptoms, serum thyroxine and TRAb, thyroid ultrasound and orbital computed tomography. The TCR CDR3 was subjected to a first round of RT-PCR using the HTBI primer set and the Qiagen OneStep RT-PCR kit. Most expanded thyroid clonotypes (frequency above 0.001) were also detected in blood, a finding suggesting that blood repertoires may reflect thyroid immune responses. A 13 V-J signature model separated ophthalmopathy from stable hyperthyroidism, with roughly 88% sensitivity and about 81% specificity in cross-validation and 80%/75% in testing. During validation, the model predicted progression to ophthalmopathy a median of approximately six months ahead of onset, with roughly 65% sensitivity and under 85% specificity. To identify distinguishing TCR V-J signatures, a discovery cohort of roughly 100 patients was used, comprising 40 to 45 with Graves' ophthalmopathy and 55 to 65 with stable Graves' hyperthyroidism. Prospective prediction of ophthalmopathy was tested in an independent validation cohort of approximately 19 hyperthyroidism patients and 17 patients who later progressed to ophthalmopathy. For training and testing, the approximately 97 patients in the discovery cohort were randomly divided in a 7:3 ratio. In about 6 Graves' hyperthyroidism patients, the study also compared T-cell repertoires from thyroid tissue with T-cell repertoires from blood. After blood sampling, hyperthyroidism patients were treated with methimazole at a starting dose of 30 mg daily, and ophthalmopathy patients were treated with high-dose intravenous methylprednisolone. The libraries were constructed in a second round of multiplex PCR and then size-selected and purified. Paired-end sequencing of the libraries was performed with 100 bp reads on an Illumina HiSeq2000. SOAPnuke was used to process the raw data, with reads discarded if the reads contained adapters or uncalled bases, had a mean Phred below 15, or lacked an exact constant-primer or identifier match. COPE v1.2.5 was used to merge the high-quality paired reads, and each unique nucleotide sequence was defined as a clonotype. Clonotypes were aligned to IMGT TRBV, TRBD and TRBJ reference segments using MiTCR v1.1. The analysis was restricted to V-J combinations with a frequency above 0.0001, which together covered 99% to 99.2% of the repertoires. A TCS score was defined as the ratio of F50 (clonal expansion) to E x V (chaos), with BLOSUM62-based TCRdist applied between CDR3 peptides within each V-J. Welch's t-statistics and random forest reduced roughly 530 V-J features to roughly 13, which were used in a naive Bayes classifier (R e1071). No statistical method was used to set the sample size in advance, and investigators knew the group allocation. TCR Vbeta CDR3 sequencing of 135 peripheral blood samples (approximately 44 ophthalmopathy, over 70 hyperthyroidism and approximately 17 progressor patients) is reported in the paper.

The TCR originated in a woman in her 30s with Graves disease. Donor details come from another sample of the same person, matched by shared clones. The chain is encoded by TRBV5-1 joined to TRBJ1-4; 5 matching bases give a weak D call of TRBD1. The source was peripheral blood mononuclear cells (PBMCs), collected at new diagnosis, from a patient treated with antithyroid drugs. The bases are TGCGCCAGCAGCTTGGGTCGGGGGAGAAACGAAAAACTGTTTTTT. Its product reads: CASSLGRGRNEKLFF.